This note documents a single T cell receptor (beta chain) sequence. Antigen unknown. These data belong to a study of cytomegalovirus exposure and HLA in healthy donors. Overall study context: HLA-typed donors contributed around 88 million unique TCRs, which were held in an early data release. Findings and caveats of the study: Analysis was carried out at a later point, and it linked a missense DCLRE1C variant to TCR beta V- and J-gene trimming. Per published reports, the classifier diagnosed cytomegalovirus status with high specificity and sensitivity.

Per the germline V gene, CDR1 is SGHTA and CDR2 is FQGTGA. The CDR3 is 17 residues long. Trimming took off 5 bases at V and 3 bases at J, with 22 bases between the two ends. PCR amplification relied on 60 Vbeta primers (plus 13 Jbeta primers). Using immunoSEQ multiplex PCR, the repertoire was profiled, and TCRdb retains in-frame clones only, with some absent. This sample has 130,000 to 150,000 clones, with just under 70% found just once. This rearrangement joins TRBV7-3 to TRBJ1-2, with a weak D call TRBD1 (6 bases). The clonotype comes from a man in his fifties or sixties in good health and CMV-seronegative. Sequenced: PBMCs. The CDR3 loop reads CASSLGGREGEDYGYTF. As DNA, the CDR3 is TGTGCCAGCAGCCTTGGGGGCAGGGAGGGAGAGGACTATGGCTACACCTTC.